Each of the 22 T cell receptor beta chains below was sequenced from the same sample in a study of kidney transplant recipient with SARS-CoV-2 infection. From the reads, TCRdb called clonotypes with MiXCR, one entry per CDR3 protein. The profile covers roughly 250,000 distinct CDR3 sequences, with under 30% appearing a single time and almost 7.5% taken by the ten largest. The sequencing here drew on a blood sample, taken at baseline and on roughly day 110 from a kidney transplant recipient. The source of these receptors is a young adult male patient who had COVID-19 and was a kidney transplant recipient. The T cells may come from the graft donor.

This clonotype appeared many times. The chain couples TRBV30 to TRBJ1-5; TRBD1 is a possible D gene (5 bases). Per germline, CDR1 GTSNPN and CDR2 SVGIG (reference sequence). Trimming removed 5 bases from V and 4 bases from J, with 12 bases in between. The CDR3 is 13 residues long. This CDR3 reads CAWSGGLNQPQHF. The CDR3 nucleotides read TGTGCCTGGTCGGGGGGTCTTAATCAGCCCCAGCATTTT.

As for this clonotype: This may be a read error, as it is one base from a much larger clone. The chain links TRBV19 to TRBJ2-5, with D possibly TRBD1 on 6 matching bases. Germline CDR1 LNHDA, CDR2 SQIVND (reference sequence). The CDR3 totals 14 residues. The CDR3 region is CASSPSGAGEAQYF. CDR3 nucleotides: TGTGCCAGTAGTCCTTCAGGGGCAGGAGAGGCCCAGTACTTC.

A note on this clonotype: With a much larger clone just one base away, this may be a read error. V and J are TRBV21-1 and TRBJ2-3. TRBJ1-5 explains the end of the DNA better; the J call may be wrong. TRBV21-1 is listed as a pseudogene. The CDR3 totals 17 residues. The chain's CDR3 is CASSIALATVMQDTQHF. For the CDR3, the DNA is TGTGCCAGCAGTATAGCGTTAGCTACAGTCATGCAAGATACGCAGCATTTT.

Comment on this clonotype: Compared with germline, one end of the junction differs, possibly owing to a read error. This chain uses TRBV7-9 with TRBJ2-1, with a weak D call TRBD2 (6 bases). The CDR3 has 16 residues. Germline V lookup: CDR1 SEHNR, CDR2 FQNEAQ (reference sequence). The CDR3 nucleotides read TGTGCCAGCAGCTTAGTGGAGGGGTGGCGGTACAATGAGCGGTTCTTC. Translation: CASSLVEGWRYNERFF.

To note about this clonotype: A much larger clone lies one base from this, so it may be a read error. CDR3 residues: CASRDAVTPRRTYGYTF. As DNA, the CDR3 is TGTGCAAGTCGCGATGCAGTGACTCCACGAAGGACCTATGGCTACACCTTC. The gene calls are TRBV12-2 and TRBJ1-2. TRBV12-2 is a known pseudogene. The CDR3 is made up of 17 amino acids.

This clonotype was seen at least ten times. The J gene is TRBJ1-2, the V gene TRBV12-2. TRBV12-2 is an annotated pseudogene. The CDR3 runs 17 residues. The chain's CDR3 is CASRIELTPRKTYGYTF. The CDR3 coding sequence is TGTGCAAGTCGCATAGAGTTGACTCCACGAAAGACCTATGGCTACACCTTC.

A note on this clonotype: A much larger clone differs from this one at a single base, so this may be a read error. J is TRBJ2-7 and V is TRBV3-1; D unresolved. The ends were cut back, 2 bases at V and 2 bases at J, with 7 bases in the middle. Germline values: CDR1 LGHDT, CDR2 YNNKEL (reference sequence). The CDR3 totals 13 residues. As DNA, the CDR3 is TGTGCCAGCAGCCAACAGGATGCCTACGAGCAGTACTTC. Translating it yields CASSQQDAYEQYF.

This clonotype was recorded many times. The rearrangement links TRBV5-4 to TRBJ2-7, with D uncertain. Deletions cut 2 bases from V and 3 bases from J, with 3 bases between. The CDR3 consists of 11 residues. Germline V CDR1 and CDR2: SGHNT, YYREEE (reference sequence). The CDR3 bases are TGTGCCAGCAGCTTTATCTACGAGCAGTACGTC. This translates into CASSFIYEQYV.

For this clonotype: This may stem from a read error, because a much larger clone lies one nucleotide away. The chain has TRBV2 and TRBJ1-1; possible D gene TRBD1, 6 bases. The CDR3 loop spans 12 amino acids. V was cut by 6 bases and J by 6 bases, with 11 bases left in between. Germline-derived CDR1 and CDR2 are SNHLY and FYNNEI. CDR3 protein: CASRRGGAEAFF. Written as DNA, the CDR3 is TGTGCCAGCAGGAGAGGGGGGGCTGAAGCTTTCTTT.

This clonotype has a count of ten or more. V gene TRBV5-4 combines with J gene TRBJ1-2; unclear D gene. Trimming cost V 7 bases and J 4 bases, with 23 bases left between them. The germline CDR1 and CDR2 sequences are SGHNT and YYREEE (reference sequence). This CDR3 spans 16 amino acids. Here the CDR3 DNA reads TGTGCCAGCCGGCCATGCGTACCAGGAAAGACCTATGGCTACACCTTC. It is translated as CASRPCVPGKTYGYTF. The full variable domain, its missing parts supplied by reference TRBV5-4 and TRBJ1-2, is ETGVTQSPTHLIKTRGQQVTLRCSSQSGHNTVSWYQQALGQGPQFIFQYYREEENGRGNFPPRFSGLQFPNYSSELNVNALELDDSALYLCASRPCVPGKTYGYTFGSGTRLTVV.

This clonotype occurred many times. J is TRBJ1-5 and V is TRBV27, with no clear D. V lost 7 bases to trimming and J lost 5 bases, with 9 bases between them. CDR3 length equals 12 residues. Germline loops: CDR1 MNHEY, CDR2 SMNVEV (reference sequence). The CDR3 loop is CASKGFDQPQHF. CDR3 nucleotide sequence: TGTGCCAGCAAAGGTTTTGATCAGCCCCAGCATTTT.

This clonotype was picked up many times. The DNA for the CDR3 is TGTGCCAGCAGCACCCATGACAGGATTAATTCACCCCTCCACTTT. Its protein is CASSTHDRINSPLHF. This chain connects TRBV9 to TRBJ1-6, with D perhaps TRBD1 (6 bases). This CDR3 is built from 15 residues. V lost 4 bases, J lost 6 bases, and 14 bases lay in between. Germline V lookup: CDR1 SGDLS, CDR2 YYNGEE.

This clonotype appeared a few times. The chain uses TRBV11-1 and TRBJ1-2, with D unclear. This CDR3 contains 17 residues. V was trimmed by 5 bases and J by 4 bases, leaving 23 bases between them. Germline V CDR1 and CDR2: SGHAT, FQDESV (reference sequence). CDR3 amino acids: CASSAIRKAGKTYGYTF. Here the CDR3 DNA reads TGTGCCAGCAGCGCCATACGTAAGGCTGGAAAGACCTATGGCTACACCTTC. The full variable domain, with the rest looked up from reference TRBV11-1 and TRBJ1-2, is EAEVAQSPRYKITEKSQAVAFWCDPISGHATLYWYRQILGQGPELLVQFQDESVVDDSQLPKDRFSAERLKGVDSTLKIQPAELGDSAMYLCASSAIRKAGKTYGYTFGSGTRLTVV.

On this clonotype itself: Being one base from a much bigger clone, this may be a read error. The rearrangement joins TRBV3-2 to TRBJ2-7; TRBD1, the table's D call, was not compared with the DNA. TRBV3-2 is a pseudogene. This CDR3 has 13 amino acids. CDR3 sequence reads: CAGSPGGRWEQYF. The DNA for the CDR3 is TGTGCCGGCAGCCCGGGGGGTCGTTGGGAGCAGTACTTC.

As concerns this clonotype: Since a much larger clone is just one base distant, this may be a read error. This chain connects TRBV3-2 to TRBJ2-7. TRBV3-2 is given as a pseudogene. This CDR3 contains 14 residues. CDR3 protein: CASSQNRSSYEQYF. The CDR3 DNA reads TGTGCCAGCAGCCAAAACAGGAGCTCCTACGAGCAGTACTTC.

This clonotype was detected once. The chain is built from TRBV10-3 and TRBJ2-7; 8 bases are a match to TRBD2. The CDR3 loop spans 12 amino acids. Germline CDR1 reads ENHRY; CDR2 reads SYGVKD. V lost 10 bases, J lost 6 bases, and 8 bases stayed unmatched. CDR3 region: CATLGGRCEQYF. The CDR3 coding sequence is TGTGCCACCTTGGGCGGGAGGTGCGAGCAGTACTTC.

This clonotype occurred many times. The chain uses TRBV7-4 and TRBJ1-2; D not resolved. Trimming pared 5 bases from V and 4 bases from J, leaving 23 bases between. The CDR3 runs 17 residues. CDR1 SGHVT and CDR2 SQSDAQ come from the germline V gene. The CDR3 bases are TGTGCCAGCAGCGGGGAATTTTCAGCTCGAAAGACCTATGGCTACACCTTC. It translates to CASSGEFSARKTYGYTF.

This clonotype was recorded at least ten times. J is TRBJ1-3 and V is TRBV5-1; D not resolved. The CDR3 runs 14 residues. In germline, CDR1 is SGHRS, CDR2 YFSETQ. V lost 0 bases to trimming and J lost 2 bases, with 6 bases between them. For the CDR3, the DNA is TGCGCCAGCAGCTTGGCCTATGCTGGAAACACCATATATTTT. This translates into CASSLAYAGNTIYF.

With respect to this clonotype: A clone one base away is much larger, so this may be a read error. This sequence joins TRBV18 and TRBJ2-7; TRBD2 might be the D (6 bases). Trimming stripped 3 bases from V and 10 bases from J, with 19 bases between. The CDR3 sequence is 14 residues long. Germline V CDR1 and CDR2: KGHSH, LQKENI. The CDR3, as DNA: TGTGCCAGCTCACCTGTTGTTAGCGGAGAGGCCCAGTACTTC. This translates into CASSPVVSGEAQYF.

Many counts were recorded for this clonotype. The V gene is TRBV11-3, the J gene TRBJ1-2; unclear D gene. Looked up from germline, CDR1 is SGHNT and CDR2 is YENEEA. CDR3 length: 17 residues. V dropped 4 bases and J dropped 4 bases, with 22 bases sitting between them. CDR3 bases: TGTGCCAGCAGCTACGGAGGCGATCTCGGAAAGACCTATGGCTACACCTTC. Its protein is CASSYGGDLGKTYGYTF.

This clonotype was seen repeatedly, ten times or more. CDR3 nucleotides: TGTGCCAGCAGTACTTCCCGGGAATGTAGAAAGACCTATGGCTACACCTTC. The encoded protein is CASSTSRECRKTYGYTF. The chain recombines TRBV6-1 with TRBJ1-2; no clear D gene. The CDR3 length is 17 residues. Trimming left V 5 bases short and J 4 bases short, with 23 bases between. CDR1 MNHNS and CDR2 SASEGT come from the germline V gene.

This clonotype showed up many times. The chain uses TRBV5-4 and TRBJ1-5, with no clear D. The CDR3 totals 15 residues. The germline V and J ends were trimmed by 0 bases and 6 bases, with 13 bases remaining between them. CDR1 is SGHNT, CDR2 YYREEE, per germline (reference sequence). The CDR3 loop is CASSLAVGNPQPQHF. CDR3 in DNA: TGTGCCAGCAGCTTGGCTGTAGGGAACCCTCAGCCCCAGCATTTT. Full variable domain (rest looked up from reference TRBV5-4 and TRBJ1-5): ETGVTQSPTHLIKTRGQQVTLRCSSQSGHNTVSWYQQALGQGPQFIFQYYREEENGRGNFPPRFSGLQFPNYSSELNVNALELDDSALYLCASSLAVGNPQPQHFGDGTRLSIL.